This T cell receptor (beta chain) was identified in a study of cytomegalovirus exposure and HLA in healthy donors. Study background: Membership in the Caucasian-associated ancestry cluster was found for 81% of roughly 360 genotyped donors.

The PCR ran on 60 Vbeta and 13 Jbeta primers. The protocol was immunoSEQ multiplex PCR, while the TCRdb copy is restricted to in-frame clones and leaves out a portion. This sample yields about 160,000 clones, of which roughly 81% are seen a single time; more than 2% belongs to the top ten. Study conclusions and caveats: There were 150 to 200 TCR beta chains listed as cytomegalovirus-associated. An analysis was carried out later, and it reportedly showed fewer N-insertions in an Asian-associated ancestry cluster than the 666-donor mean.

Each donor was nominally healthy when sampled (though unrecorded immune exposures were likely). This CDR3 has 16 residues. As regards this clone: Its specificity is unknown.

Sequencing was done on a sample of PBMCs. The chain combines TRBV21-1 with TRBJ1-1. TRBV21-1 is an annotated pseudogene. The origin of this receptor is a man aged 18 to 35 in good health and CMV-seropositive. CDR3 nucleotides: TGTGCCAGCAGCAAAGGCGGGCTTCCCCCGAACACTGAAGCTTTCTTT. Translated, it gives CASSKGGLPPNTEAFF.